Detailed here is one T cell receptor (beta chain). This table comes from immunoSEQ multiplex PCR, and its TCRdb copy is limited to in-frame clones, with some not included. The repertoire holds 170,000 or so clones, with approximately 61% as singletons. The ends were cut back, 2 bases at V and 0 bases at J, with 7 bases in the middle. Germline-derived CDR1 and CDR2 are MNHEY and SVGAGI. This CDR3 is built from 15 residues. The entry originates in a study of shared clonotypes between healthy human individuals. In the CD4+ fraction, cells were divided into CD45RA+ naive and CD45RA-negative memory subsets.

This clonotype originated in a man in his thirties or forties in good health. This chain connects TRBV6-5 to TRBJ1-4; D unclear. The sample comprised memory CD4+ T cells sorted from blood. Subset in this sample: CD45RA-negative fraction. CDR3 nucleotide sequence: TGTGCCAGCAGTTACGGCGGTGCAACTAATGAAAAACTGTTTTTT. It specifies CASSYGGATNEKLFF.